Given below is one TCR beta chain in context. Its antigen remains unidentified. The data belong to a study of CXCR3-negative and CXCR3-positive naive CD8 T cells. Study-wide results and caveats: Higher TRB CDR3 hydrophobicity marked CXCR3-positive naive cells relative to CXCR3-negative naive cells. The study inferred TCR strength from TRB CDR3 properties and found comparable surface CD5 between naive subsets.

Germline assignment: CDR1 LNHDA and CDR2 SQIVND (reference sequence). The CDR3 is 15 residues long. Researchers prepared the TRB cDNA libraries using 5' RACE with UMI labels. Each CDR3 protein gets one entry in TCRdb, which reprocessed the 5' RACE reads and gives no DNA. In all, the sample yields tens of thousands of distinct CDR3 sequences. Sequencing was performed on naive CXCR3+ CD8+ T cells from blood. Documented subset: CD45RO-CCR7+CD27+CD95- naive CD8+ T cells expressing CXCR3 (TNR3+). The chain joins TRBV19 to TRBJ2-1; TCRdb names TRBD1, which stays unverified in the absence of DNA. This sequence originates from a human donor in good health. Some clones in this sample may be carry-over from other donors' samples. CDR3 sequence: CASSSFWDGHNEQFF.